This entry concerns a single T cell receptor beta chain. This specimen includes other DNA sequences encoding the same CDR3. The record originates from a study of blood T cell repertoires in COVID-19. Study summary: Spain, Italy and the United States supplied samples that represented acute and convalescent COVID-19.

Enrollees, about 18 to 90 years old, lived in 24 US areas. The repertoire was sequenced with immunoSEQ multiplex PCR; TCRdb's copy has only in-frame clones and lacks some. The sample contains 250,000 to 300,000 clones, about 86% of which appear only once. Sequencing was performed on PBMCs or T cells enriched from blood (not recorded which). The TCR originated in a man aged 25-40 years with acute COVID-19.

The CDR3 DNA reads as TGTGCCAGCAGTTTAAGCAGCACAGATACGCAGTATTTT. Its protein product is CASSLSSTDTQYF. The J gene is TRBJ2-3, the V gene TRBV27; D is uncertain. This CDR3 has 13 amino acids. Germline V gives CDR1 MNHEY, CDR2 SMNVEV (reference sequence). Deletions cut 2 bases from V and 0 bases from J, with 3 bases between.